These 18 T cell receptor beta chains originate from one sample sequenced in a study of T cells after yellow fever vaccination. MiXCR, run by TCRdb on the 5' RACE reads, gives a single entry per CDR3 protein. The repertoire holds 200,000 to 300,000 distinct CDR3 sequences, with approximately 3.6% as singletons. Here the sequenced sample was PBMCs, taken 15 days after the yellow fever booster vaccination. The receptors here all came from a man younger than 35 who received the YFV17D yellow fever vaccine.

This clonotype showed up many times. The V call is TRBV12-3 or TRBV12-4, the J call TRBJ2-2; 8 bases fit TRBD2. The CDR3 runs 13 residues. V lost 6 bases, J lost 9 bases, and 6 bases stayed unmatched. CDR3 residues: CASSRGGTRELFF. The CDR3 DNA follows: TGTGCCAGCAGCCGGGGGGGTACTCGGGAGCTGTTTTTT.

This clonotype was picked up many times. CDR3 nucleotide sequence: TGTGCCAGCAGTTTATTTGAGGGGTTGGTCGGCTACGAGCAGTACTTC. Amino acid sequence: CASSLFEGLVGYEQYF. The gene calls are TRBV27 and TRBJ2-7; D could derive from TRBD1 or TRBD2 (5 bases each). V dropped 1 base and J dropped 3 bases, with 16 bases sitting between them. The CDR3 runs 16 residues. CDR1 is MNHEY and CDR2 is SMNVEV in the germline V gene (reference sequence).

Ten or more counts support this clonotype. This rearrangement joins TRBV7-2 to TRBJ1-4, with D possibly matching TRBD1 (5 bases). V lost 4 bases to trimming and J lost 6 bases, with 12 bases between them. This CDR3 contains 14 residues. The germline V gene has CDR1 SGHTA and CDR2 FQGNSA. CDR3 loop: CASSSGTTYEKLFF. The CDR3 DNA reads as TGTGCCAGCAGCTCCGGGACGACCTATGAAAAACTGTTTTTT. Based on the CDR3 plus reference TRBV7-2 and TRBJ1-4, the full variable domain is GAGVSQSPSNKVTEKGKDVELRCDPISGHTALYWYRQSLGQGLEFLIYFQGNSAPDKSGLPSDRFSAERTGGSVSTLTIQRTQQEDSAVYLCASSSGTTYEKLFFGSGTQLSVL.

This clonotype was detected many times. The rearrangement joins TRBV10-2 to TRBJ2-7; 9 positions agree with TRBD2. This CDR3 spans 16 amino acids. The trim removed 3 bases at V and 2 bases at J, leaving 8 bases unmatched. Looked up from germline, CDR1 is WSHSY and CDR2 is SAAADI. In DNA, the CDR3 is TGCGCCAGCAGTGACCCAGTAGCGGGGGCCCCCTACGAGCAGTACTTC. Translated, it gives CASSDPVAGAPYEQYF.

The rearrangement links TRBV7-9 to TRBJ2-4, with TRBD1 matching 7 bases. The CDR3 contains 15 residues. The V gene end was trimmed by 5 bases and the J gene end by 4 bases; junction bases not matched to a gene: 8. Germline CDR1 is SEHNR and CDR2 is FQNEAQ (reference sequence). The CDR3 nucleotides read TGTGCCAGCAGCCGGGGACAGATTACAAAAAACATTCAGTACTTC. Translated: CASSRGQITKNIQYF.

This clonotype was seen at least ten times. V is TRBV11-3 and J is TRBJ1-2; D ambiguous. This CDR3 contains 14 residues. The germline V and J ends were trimmed by 5 bases and 5 bases, with 15 bases remaining between them. Germline CDR1 SGHNT, CDR2 YENEEA. The DNA for the CDR3 is TGTGCCAGCAGCACCTCGAGGGTCCAATATGGCTACACCTTC. Residues: CASSTSRVQYGYTF.

This clonotype was counted at least ten times. This chain joins TRBV12-3 or TRBV12-4 and TRBJ1-5; no clear D gene. The CDR3 is 12 amino acids. Trimming pared 4 bases from V and 6 bases from J, leaving 7 bases between. This CDR3 is CASSSGVQPQHF. CDR3 DNA: TGTGCCAGCAGTTCTGGGGTTCAGCCCCAGCATTTT.

This clonotype has at least ten counts. The chain joins TRBV27 to TRBJ2-7, with D maybe TRBD1 (8 bases). This CDR3 spans 15 amino acids. Germline lookup yields CDR1 MNHEY and CDR2 SMNVEV (reference sequence). The V and J ends lost 5 bases and 3 bases respectively, with 17 bases between them. The CDR3 coding sequence is TGTGCCAGCAGTCCCACAGGGGGGGTGAACTACGAGCAGTACGTC. Amino acid sequence: CASSPTGGVNYEQYV.

This clonotype was detected a few times. The rearrangement uses TRBV20-1 and TRBJ2-1, with D possibly matching TRBD1 (5 bases). V lost 4 bases to trimming and J lost 0 bases, with 13 bases between them. The CDR3 has 15 amino acids. The germline V gene has CDR1 DFQATT and CDR2 SNEGSKA (reference sequence). Here the CDR3 DNA reads TGCAGTGCTAAACTTACAGGCCCCTCCTACAATGAGCAGTTCTTC. Its translation: CSAKLTGPSYNEQFF.

This clonotype showed up many times. The V gene is TRBV12-3 or TRBV12-4, the J gene TRBJ1-2; D perhaps matches TRBD1 (6 bases). With 6 bases removed from V and 0 bases from J, the gap between germline ends came to 11 bases. The CDR3 is 14 amino acids. The CDR3 is CASSRAGANYGYTF. The CDR3 DNA follows: TGTGCCAGCAGCCGGGCAGGGGCTAACTATGGCTACACCTTC.

In its sample, this clonotype was seen many times. The chain joins TRBV4-3 to TRBJ2-3, with TRBD2 matching 9 bases. Germline-derived CDR1 and CDR2 are LGHNA and YSLEER. The CDR3 sequence is 16 residues long. With V trimmed by 1 base and J by 2 bases, 4 bases remained unmatched. The CDR3 nucleotides read TGCGCCAGCAGCCAAGGAGCGGGGGGCTACACAGATACGCAGTATTTT. This translates into CASSQGAGGYTDTQYF.

The table lists this clonotype with many counts. This chain connects TRBV6-5 to TRBJ2-7, with TRBD2 identical over 7 bases. The CDR3 length is 15 residues. The junction had 7 bases not matched to a gene; V was cut back by 2 bases and J by 3 bases. Germline V gives CDR1 MNHEY, CDR2 SVGAGI. The CDR3 protein is CASSYPASGVYEQYF. The CDR3 DNA is TGTGCCAGCAGTTACCCGGCTAGCGGAGTCTACGAGCAGTACTTC.

There are many counts of this clonotype. The rearrangement links TRBV19 to TRBJ1-2; 7 bases align to TRBD1. The V and J ends lost 5 bases and 3 bases, in that order; junction bases with no gene match: 21. There are 19 residues in the CDR3. Germline-derived CDR1 and CDR2 are LNHDA and SQIVND (reference sequence). Here the CDR3 reads CASSPRPGQKTPAHYGYTF. Written as DNA, the CDR3 is TGTGCCAGTAGTCCGAGACCGGGACAGAAGACTCCGGCCCACTATGGCTACACCTTC.

This clonotype was detected many times. The chain carries TRBV12-3 or TRBV12-4 and TRBJ2-5; TRBD2 matches at 10 bases. The junction had 5 bases not matched to a gene; V was cut back by 5 bases and J by 5 bases. This CDR3 is built from 14 residues. CDR3 coding DNA: TGTGCCAGCAGTCAGCGGGGGGGCCTGGAGACCCAGTACTTC. Amino acid sequence: CASSQRGGLETQYF.

This clonotype occurred many times. The chain is built from TRBV7-2 and TRBJ2-5, with a tentative D call TRBD1 (5 bases). Deletions cut 2 bases from V and 5 bases from J, with 12 bases between. The CDR3 runs 14 residues. Per the germline V gene, CDR1 is SGHTA and CDR2 is FQGNSA. This chain's CDR3 is CASSLSGNGETQYF. CDR3 sequence (DNA): TGTGCCAGCAGCTTATCAGGGAATGGGGAGACCCAGTACTTC. The variable domain in full, with the rest retrieved from reference TRBV7-2 and TRBJ2-5, is GAGVSQSPSNKVTEKGKDVELRCDPISGHTALYWYRQSLGQGLEFLIYFQGNSAPDKSGLPSDRFSAERTGGSVSTLTIQRTQQEDSAVYLCASSLSGNGETQYFGPGTRLLVL.

This clonotype was seen repeatedly, ten times or more. The chain couples TRBV6-5 to TRBJ1-2; maybe TRBD1 (5 bases). Germline CDR1 reads MNHEY; CDR2 reads SVGAGI. The V and J ends lost 11 bases and 0 bases respectively, with 16 bases between them. This CDR3 is built from 14 residues. Here the CDR3 reads CAVARGAANYGYTF. The CDR3 bases are TGTGCCGTTGCGAGGGGTGCAGCTAACTATGGCTACACCTTC.

This clonotype was seen ten or more times. The V and J genes are TRBV10-2 and TRBJ1-1; unclear D gene. The CDR3 spans 15 residues. Trimming pared 1 base from V and 0 bases from J, leaving 9 bases between. CDR1 and CDR2 (germline): WSHSY, SAAADI. CDR3 in amino acids: CASSEWFQMNTEAFF. The CDR3 DNA is TGCGCCAGCAGTGAGTGGTTCCAGATGAACACTGAAGCTTTCTTT.

This clonotype has ten or more counts. V gene TRBV5-5 combines with J gene TRBJ1-1; weak D call: TRBD1 (5 bases). Trimming pared 0 bases from V and 4 bases from J, leaving 13 bases between. Germline V CDR1 and CDR2: SGHKS, YYEKEE (reference sequence). The CDR3 runs to 15 residues. CDR3 amino acids: CASSLAVGGFTEAFF. The CDR3, as DNA: TGTGCCAGCAGCTTGGCCGTTGGGGGTTTCACTGAAGCTTTCTTT.